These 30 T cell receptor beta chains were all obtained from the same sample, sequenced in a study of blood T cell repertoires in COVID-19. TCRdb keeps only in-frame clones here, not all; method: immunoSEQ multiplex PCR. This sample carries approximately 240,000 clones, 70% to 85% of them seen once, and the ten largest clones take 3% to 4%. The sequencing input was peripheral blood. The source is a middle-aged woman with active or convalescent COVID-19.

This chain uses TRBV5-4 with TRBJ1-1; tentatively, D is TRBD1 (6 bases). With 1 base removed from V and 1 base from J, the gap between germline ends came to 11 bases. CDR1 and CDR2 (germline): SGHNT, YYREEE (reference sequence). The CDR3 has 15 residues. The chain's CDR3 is CASSLNGGWNTEAFF. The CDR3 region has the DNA TGTGCCAGCAGCTTGAATGGGGGCTGGAACACTGAAGCTTTCTTT. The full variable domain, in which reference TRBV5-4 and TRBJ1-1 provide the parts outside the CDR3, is ETGVTQSPTHLIKTRGQQVTLRCSSQSGHNTVSWYQQALGQGPQFIFQYYREEENGRGNFPPRFSGLQFPNYSSELNVNALELDDSALYLCASSLNGGWNTEAFFGQGTRLTVV.

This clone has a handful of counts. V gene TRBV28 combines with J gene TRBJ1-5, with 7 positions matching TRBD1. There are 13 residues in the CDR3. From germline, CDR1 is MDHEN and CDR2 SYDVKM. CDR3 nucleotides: TGTGGAGTGGGACAGAACACTAATCAGCCCCAGCATTTT. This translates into CGVGQNTNQPQHF.

DNA of the CDR3: TGTGCCACCAGTGATCGAGCCGTAACATTCCAGGGGGCGTCCCCCCCCTCCAATGAGCAGTTCTTC. This gives the protein CATSDRAVTFQGASPPSNEQFF. The chain joins TRBV24-1 to TRBJ2-1; TRBD1 matches 8 bases. The ends lost 3 bases at V and 6 bases at J; junction bases unmatched: 27. Germline CDR1 reads KGHDR; CDR2 reads SFDVKD. This CDR3 region has 22 residues.

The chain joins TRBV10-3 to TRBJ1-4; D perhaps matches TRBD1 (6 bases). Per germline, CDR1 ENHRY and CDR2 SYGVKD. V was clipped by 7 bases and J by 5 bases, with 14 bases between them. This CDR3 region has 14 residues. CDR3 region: CAITPTGPNEKLFF. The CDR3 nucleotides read TGTGCCATCACCCCAACAGGGCCCAATGAAAAACTGTTTTTT.

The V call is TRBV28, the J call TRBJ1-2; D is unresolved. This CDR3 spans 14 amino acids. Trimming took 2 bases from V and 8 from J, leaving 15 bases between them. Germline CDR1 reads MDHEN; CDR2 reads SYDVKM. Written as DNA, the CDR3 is TGTGCCAGCAGTTTACCCCGGGAAGAAGGAGGCTACACCTTC. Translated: CASSLPREEGGYTF.

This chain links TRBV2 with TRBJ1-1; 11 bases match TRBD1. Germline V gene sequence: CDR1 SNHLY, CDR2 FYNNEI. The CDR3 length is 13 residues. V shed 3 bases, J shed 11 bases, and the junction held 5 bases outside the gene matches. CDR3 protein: CASSDGQGADAFF. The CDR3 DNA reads TGTGCCAGCAGTGACGGACAGGGGGCGGACGCTTTCTTT.

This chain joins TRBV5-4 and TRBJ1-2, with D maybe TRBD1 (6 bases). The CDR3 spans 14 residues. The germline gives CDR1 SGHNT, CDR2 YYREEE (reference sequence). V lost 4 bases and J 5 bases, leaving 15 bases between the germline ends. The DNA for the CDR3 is TGTGCCAGCAGCCCCCGCGGGGGCTATTATGGCTACACCTTC. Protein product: CASSPRGGYYGYTF.

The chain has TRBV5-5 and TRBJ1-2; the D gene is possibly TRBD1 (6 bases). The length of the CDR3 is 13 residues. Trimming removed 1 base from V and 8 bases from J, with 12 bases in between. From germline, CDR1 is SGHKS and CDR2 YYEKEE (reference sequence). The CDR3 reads CASSLLSGEGYTF. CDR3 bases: TGTGCCAGCAGCTTGCTTTCAGGGGAGGGCTACACCTTC.

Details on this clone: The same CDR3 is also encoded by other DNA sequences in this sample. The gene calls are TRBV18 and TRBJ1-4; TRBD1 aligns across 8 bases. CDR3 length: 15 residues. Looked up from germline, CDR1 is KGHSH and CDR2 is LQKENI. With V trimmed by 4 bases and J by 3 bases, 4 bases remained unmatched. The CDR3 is CASSLRQGSNEKLFF. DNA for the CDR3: TGTGCCAGCTCACTCCGACAGGGGTCTAATGAAAAACTGTTTTTT.

The CDR3: CASRFSDYNYGYTF. The CDR3 coding sequence is TGTGCCAGTAGGTTCTCGGACTATAACTATGGCTACACCTTC. V gene TRBV19 combines with J gene TRBJ1-2; D call uncertain. Germline V gene sequence: CDR1 LNHDA, CDR2 SQIVND (reference sequence). This CDR3 has 14 residues. V shed 6 bases and J shed 1 base, with 12 bases lying between them.

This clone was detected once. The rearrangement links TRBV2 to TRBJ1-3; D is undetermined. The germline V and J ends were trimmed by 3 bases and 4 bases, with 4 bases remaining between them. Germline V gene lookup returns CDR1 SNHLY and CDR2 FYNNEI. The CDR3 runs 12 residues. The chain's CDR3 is CASSDRGNTIYF. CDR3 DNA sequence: TGTGCCAGCAGTGACCGGGGAAACACCATATATTTT.

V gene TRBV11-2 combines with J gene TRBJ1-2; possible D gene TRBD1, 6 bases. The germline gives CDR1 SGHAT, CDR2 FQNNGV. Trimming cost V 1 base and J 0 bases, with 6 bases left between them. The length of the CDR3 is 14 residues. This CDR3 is CASSLGTANYGYTF. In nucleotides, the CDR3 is TGTGCCAGCAGCTTAGGGACAGCTAACTATGGCTACACCTTC.

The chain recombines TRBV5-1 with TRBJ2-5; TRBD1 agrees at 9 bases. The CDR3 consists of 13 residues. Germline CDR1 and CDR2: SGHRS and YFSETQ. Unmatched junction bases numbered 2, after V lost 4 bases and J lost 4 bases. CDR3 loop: CASSGDRVETQYF. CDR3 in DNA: TGCGCCAGCAGCGGGGACAGGGTAGAGACCCAGTACTTC.

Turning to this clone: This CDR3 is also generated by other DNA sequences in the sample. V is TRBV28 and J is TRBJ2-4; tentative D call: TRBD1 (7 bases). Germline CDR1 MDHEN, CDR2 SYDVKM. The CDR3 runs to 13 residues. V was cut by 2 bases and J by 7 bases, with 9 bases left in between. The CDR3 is CASSLAGGNIQYF. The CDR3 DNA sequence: TGTGCCAGCAGTTTAGCAGGGGGGAACATTCAGTACTTC.

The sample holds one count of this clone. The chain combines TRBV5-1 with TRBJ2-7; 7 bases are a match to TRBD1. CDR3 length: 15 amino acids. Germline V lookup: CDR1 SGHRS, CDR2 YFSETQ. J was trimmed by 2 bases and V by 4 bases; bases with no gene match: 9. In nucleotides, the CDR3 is TGCGCCAGCAGCCTACGGGACAGTATAACCTACGAGCAGTACTTC. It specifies CASSLRDSITYEQYF.

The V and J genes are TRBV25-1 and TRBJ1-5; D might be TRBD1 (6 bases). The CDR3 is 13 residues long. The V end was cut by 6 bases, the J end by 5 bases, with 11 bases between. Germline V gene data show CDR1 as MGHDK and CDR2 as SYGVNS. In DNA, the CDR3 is TGTGCCAGCAGCCGTGGGGGCTATCAGCCCCAGCATTTT. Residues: CASSRGGYQPQHF.

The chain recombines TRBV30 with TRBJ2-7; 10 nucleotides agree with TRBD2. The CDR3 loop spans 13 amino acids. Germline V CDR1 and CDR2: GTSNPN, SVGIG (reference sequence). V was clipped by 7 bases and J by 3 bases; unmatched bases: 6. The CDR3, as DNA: TGTGCCTTCGGACTAGCGGATCACTACGAGCAGTACTTC. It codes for CAFGLADHYEQYF. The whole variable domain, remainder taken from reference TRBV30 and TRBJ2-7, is SQTIHQWPATLVQPVGSPLSLECTVEGTSNPNLYWYRQAAGRGLQLLFYSVGIGQISSEVPQNLSASRPQDRQFILSSKKLLLSDSGFYLCAFGLADHYEQYFGPGTRLTVT.

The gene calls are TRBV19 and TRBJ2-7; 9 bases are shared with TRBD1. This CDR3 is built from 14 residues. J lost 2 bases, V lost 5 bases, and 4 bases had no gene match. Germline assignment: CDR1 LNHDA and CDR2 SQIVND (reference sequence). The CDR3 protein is CASSPGQGTYEQYF. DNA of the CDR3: TGTGCCAGTAGTCCCGGACAGGGGACCTACGAGCAGTACTTC.

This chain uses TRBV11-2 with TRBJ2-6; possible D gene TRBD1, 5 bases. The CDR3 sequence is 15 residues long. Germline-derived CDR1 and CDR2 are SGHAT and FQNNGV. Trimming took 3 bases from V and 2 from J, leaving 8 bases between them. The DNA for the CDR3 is TGTGCCAGCAGCTTGTACAGGACTGGGGCCAACGTCCTGACTTTC. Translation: CASSLYRTGANVLTF. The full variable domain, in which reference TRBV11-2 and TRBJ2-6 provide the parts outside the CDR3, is EAGVAQSPRYKIIEKRQSVAFWCNPISGHATLYWYQQILGQGPKLLIQFQNNGVVDDSQLPKDRFSAERLKGVDSTLKIQPAKLEDSAVYLCASSLYRTGANVLTFGAGSRLTVL.

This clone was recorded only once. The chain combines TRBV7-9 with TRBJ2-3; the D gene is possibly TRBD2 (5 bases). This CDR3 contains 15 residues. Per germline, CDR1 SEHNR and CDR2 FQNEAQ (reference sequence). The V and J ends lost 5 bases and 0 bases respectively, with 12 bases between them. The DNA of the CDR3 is TGTGCCAGCAGCCCAGAGGGCACTAGCACAGATACGCAGTATTTT. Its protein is CASSPEGTSTDTQYF.

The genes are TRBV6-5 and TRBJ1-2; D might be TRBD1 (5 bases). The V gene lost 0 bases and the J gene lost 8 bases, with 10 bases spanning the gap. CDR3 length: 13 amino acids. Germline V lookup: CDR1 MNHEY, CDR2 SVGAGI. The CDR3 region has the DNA TGTGCCAGCAGTTACTCTTCCAGGGTGGGCTACACCTTC. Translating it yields CASSYSSRVGYTF.

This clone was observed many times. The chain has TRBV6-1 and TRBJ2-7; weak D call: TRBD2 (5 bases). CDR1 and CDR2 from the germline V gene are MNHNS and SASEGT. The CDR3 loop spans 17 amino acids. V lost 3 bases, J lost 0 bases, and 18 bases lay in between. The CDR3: CASSEIHRDPSSYEQYF. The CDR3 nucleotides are TGTGCCAGCAGTGAGATTCATCGGGATCCTAGCTCCTACGAGCAGTACTTC.

For the CDR3, the DNA is TGTGCCAGCAGTTCTGGACGGGGAGCCTACGAGCAGTACTTC. Its protein is CASSSGRGAYEQYF. This sequence joins TRBV6-5 and TRBJ2-7, with a weak D call TRBD2 (5 bases). Between the trimmed V and J ends, which lost 4 bases and 2 bases, there was a span of 12 bases. This CDR3 spans 14 amino acids. CDR1 is MNHEY and CDR2 is SVGAGI in the germline V gene.

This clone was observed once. CDR3 in amino acids: CATSRDLGTGELFF. DNA for the CDR3: TGTGCCACCAGCAGAGATCTAGGCACCGGGGAGCTGTTTTTT. The chain links TRBV15 to TRBJ2-2; D gene ambiguous. Germline-derived CDR1 and CDR2 are LNHNV and YYDKDF (reference sequence). CDR3 size: 14 residues. V lost 0 bases, J lost 4 bases, and 6 bases lay in between.

The CDR3, as DNA: TGTGCCAGCCAAAGGGAGCCCTATAATTCACCCCTCCACTTT. Residues: CASQREPYNSPLHF. This chain joins TRBV6-5 and TRBJ1-6; no definite D call. The CDR3 extends over 14 amino acids. Germline assignment: CDR1 MNHEY and CDR2 SVGAGI. V was trimmed by 8 bases and J by 2 bases, leaving 10 bases between them.

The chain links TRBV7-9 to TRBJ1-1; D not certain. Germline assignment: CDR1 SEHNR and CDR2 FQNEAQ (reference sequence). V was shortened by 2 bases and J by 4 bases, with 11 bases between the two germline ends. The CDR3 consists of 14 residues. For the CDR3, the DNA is TGTGCCAGCAGCTTATTATTGGGGAGCACTGAAGCTTTCTTT. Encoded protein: CASSLLLGSTEAFF.

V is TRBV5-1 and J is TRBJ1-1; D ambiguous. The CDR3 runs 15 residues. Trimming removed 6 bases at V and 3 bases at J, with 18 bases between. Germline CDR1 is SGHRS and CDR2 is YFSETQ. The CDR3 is CASTSLAGSDTEAFF. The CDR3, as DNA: TGCGCCAGCACCTCCTTGGCTGGGAGTGACACTGAAGCTTTCTTT.

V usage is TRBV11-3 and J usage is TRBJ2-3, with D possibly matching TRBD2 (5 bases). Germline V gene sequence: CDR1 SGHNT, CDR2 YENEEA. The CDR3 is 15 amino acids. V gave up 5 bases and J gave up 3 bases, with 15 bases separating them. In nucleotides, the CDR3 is TGTGCCAGCAGCCGATCCGGACTTCTAACAGATACGCAGTATTTT. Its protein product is CASSRSGLLTDTQYF.

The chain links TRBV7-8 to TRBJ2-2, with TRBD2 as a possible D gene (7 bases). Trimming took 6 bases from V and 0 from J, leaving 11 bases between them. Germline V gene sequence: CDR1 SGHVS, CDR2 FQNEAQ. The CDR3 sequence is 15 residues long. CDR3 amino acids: CASRIGGANTGELFF. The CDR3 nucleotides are TGTGCCAGCAGAATAGGGGGGGCGAACACCGGGGAGCTGTTTTTT.

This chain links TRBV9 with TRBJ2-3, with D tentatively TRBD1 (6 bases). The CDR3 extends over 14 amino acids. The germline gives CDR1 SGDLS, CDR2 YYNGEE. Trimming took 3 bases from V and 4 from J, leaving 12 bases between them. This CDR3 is CASSDPSGADTQYF. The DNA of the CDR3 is TGTGCCAGCAGCGACCCCTCAGGGGCAGATACGCAGTATTTT.